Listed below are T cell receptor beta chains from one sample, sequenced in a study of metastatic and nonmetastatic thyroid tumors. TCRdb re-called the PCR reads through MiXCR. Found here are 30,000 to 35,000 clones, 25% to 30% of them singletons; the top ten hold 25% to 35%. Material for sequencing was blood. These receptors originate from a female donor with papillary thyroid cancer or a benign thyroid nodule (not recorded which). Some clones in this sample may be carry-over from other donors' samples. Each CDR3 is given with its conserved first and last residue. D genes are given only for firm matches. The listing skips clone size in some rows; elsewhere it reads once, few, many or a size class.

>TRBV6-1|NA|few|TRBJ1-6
CASSEGGSNSPLHF
TGTGCCAGCAGTGAAGGGGGCAGTAATTCACCCCTCCACTTT
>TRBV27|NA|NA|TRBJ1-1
CASRLWQGQITEAFF
TGTGCCAGCAGATTATGGCAGGGGCAGATCACTGAAGCTTTCTTT
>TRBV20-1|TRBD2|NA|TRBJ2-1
CSARQLAGNNEQFF
TGCAGTGCTAGACAGCTAGCGGGAAACAATGAGCAGTTCTTC
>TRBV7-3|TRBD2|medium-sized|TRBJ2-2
CATALDGGSVGELFF
TGTGCCACCGCGCTGGACGGCGGGAGCGTCGGGGAGCTGTTTTTT
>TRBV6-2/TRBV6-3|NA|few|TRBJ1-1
CASSYAENTEAFF
TGTGCCAGCAGTTACGCAGAGAACACTGAAGCTTTCTTT
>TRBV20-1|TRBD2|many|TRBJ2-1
CSARRSGRYEQFF
TGCAGTGCTCGCCGTAGCGGGAGATATGAGCAGTTCTTC
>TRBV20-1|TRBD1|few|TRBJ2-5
CSADGQGLLGVETQYF
TGCAGTGCCGATGGACAGGGCCTTTTGGGAGTGGAGACCCAGTACTTC
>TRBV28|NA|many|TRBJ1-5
CASSLMGNQPQHF
TGTGCCAGCAGTTTGATGGGCAATCAGCCCCAGCATTTT
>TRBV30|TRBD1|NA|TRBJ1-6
CAWSGDRVLGSPLHF
TGTGCCTGGAGTGGGGACAGGGTCCTCGGATCACCCCTCCACTTT
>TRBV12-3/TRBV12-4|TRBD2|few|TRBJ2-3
CASTEISGGLPDTQYF
TGTGCCAGCACCGAAATTAGCGGGGGGCTGCCAGATACGCAGTATTTT
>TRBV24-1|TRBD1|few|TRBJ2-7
CATSVTQGGPSYEQYF
TGTGCCACCAGTGTCACACAGGGGGGACCGTCCTACGAGCAGTACTTC
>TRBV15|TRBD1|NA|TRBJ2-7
CATSRETGTGGDEQYF
TGTGCCACCAGCAGAGAAACCGGGACAGGGGGCGACGAGCAGTACTTC
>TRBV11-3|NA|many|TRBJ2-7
CASSLSGMGYHEQYF
TGTGCCAGCAGCTTATCCGGGATGGGTTACCACGAGCAGTACTTC
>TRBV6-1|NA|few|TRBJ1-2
CASSLDSHYGYTF
TGTGCCAGCAGTTTGGACTCTCACTATGGCTACACCTTC
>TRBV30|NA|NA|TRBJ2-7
CAWSEELGLEQYF
TGTGCCTGGAGTGAGGAGCTCGGGCTCGAGCAGTACTTC
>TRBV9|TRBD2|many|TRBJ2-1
CASSVGTSGNEQFF
TGTGCCAGCAGCGTTGGGACTAGCGGGAATGAGCAGTTCTTC
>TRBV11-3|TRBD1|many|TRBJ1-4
CASSKQGAGADEKLFF
TGTGCCAGCAGCAAACAGGGGGCCGGAGCCGATGAAAAACTGTTTTTT
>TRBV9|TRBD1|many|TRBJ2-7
CASSAPGQGYEQYF
TGTGCCAGCAGCGCGCCGGGACAGGGGTACGAGCAGTACTTC
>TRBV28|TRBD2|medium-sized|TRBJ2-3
CASSFPGGRDTQYF
TGTGCCAGCAGTTTCCCGGGGGGGCGGGATACGCAGTATTTT
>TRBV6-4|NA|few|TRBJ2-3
CASSDSGGPDTQYF
TGTGCCAGCAGTGACTCGGGGGGCCCAGATACGCAGTATTTT
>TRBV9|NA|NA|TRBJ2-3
CASSVASSTDTQYF
TGTGCCAGCAGCGTAGCGTCTAGCACAGATACGCAGTATTTT
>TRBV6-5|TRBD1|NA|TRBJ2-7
CASSYDLQGYEQYF
TGTGCCAGCAGTTACGACCTACAGGGGTACGAGCAGTACTTC
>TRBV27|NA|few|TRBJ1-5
CASRSYGGNQPQHF
TGTGCCAGCAGGTCTTACGGGGGCAATCAGCCCCAGCATTTT
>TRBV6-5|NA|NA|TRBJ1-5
CASRLGNYQPQHF
TGTGCCAGCAGATTAGGGAACTATCAGCCCCAGCATTTT
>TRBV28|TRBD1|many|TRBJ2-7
CASSLVLDRGGYEQYF
TGTGCCAGCAGTTTGGTCCTCGACAGGGGGGGCTACGAGCAGTACTTC
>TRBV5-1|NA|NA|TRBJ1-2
CGWFPVGGLPGDGYTF
TGCGGGTGGTTCCCTGTTGGGGGTCTCCCTGGGGATGGCTACACCTTC
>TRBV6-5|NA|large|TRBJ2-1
CASSYGGNVDNEQFF
TGTGCCAGCAGTTACGGGGGTAATGTTGACAATGAGCAGTTCTTC
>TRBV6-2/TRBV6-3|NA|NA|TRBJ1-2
CASRTGILGYTF
TGTGCCAGCAGAACCGGGATTTTGGGCTACACCTTC
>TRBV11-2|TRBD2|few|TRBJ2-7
CASSWSGGAYEQYF
TGTGCCAGCAGCTGGAGCGGGGGGGCGTACGAGCAGTACTTC
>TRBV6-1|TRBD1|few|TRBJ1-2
CASKVTGDNYGYTF
TGTGCCAGCAAAGTGACAGGGGATAACTATGGCTACACCTTC
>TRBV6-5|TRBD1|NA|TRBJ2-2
CASKVLRDRVGTGELFF
TGTGCCAGCAAGGTCCTGAGGGACAGGGTGGGCACCGGGGAGCTGTTTTTT
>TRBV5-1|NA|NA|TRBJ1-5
CASSLELNQPQHF
TGCGCCAGCAGCTTAGAACTGAATCAGCCCCAGCATTTT
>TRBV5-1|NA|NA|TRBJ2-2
CASSLWQGGNTGELFF
TGCGCCAGCAGCTTGTGGCAGGGGGGAAACACCGGGGAGCTGTTTTTT
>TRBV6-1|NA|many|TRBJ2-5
CASSEGDSLIRQETQYF
TGTGCCAGCAGTGAAGGCGACAGCCTTATTCGACAAGAGACCCAGTACTTC
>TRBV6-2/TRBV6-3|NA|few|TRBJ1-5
CASSSTGNQPQHF
TGTGCCAGCAGTTCCACAGGGAATCAGCCCCAGCATTTT
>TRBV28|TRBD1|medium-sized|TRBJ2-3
CASSWTGAQYF
TGTGCCAGCAGTTGGACAGGGGCGCAGTATTTT
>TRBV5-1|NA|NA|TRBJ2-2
CASSSGNLNTGELFF
TGCGCCAGCAGCTCAGGGAACCTGAACACCGGGGAGCTGTTTTTT